These 3 T cell receptor beta chains came from one sample sequenced in a study of OX40 agonist ivuxolimab in advanced cancers. The library came from the immunoSEQ multiplex PCR assay. This immuneACCESS table, as held by TCRdb, lists in-frame sequences with V and J called but not all clones. Of the missing ones, under half trace to an unresolved V gene in checked studies; the others have no known cause. In all, the sample holds 85,000 to 100,000 clones, and roughly 95% of those were seen once. Of the sample, about 0.19% is held by the ten largest clones. Here the sequenced sample was CD4+ or CD8+ T cells sorted from blood, taken in a trial of the OX40 agonist ivuxolimab. These receptors all come from an adult with an advanced solid tumor such as melanoma, head and neck, liver or kidney cancer.

The rearrangement uses TRBV30 and TRBJ1-2; D possibly corresponds to TRBD1 (6 bases). Germline CDR1 is GTSNPN and CDR2 is SVGIG (reference sequence). V was pared by 4 bases and J by 2 bases, with 11 bases between. The CDR3 contains 13 residues. CDR3 sequence reads: CAWKGGQNYGYTF. CDR3 DNA sequence: TGTGCCTGGAAAGGGGGTCAGAACTATGGCTACACCTTC.

V is TRBV5-1 and J is TRBJ2-2, with TRBD1 identical over 8 bases. This CDR3 has 15 amino acids. Germline trimming cut 5 bases from V and 6 bases from J; bases unmatched to any gene: 9. Germline V gene lookup returns CDR1 SGHRS and CDR2 YFSETQ. The CDR3 is CASSSRGQVAGELFF. The CDR3, as DNA: TGCGCCAGCAGTTCCAGGGGGCAGGTCGCCGGGGAGCTGTTTTTT.

V usage is TRBV5-6 and J usage is TRBJ2-1, with 7 nucleotides matching TRBD1. In germline, CDR1 is SGHDT, CDR2 YYEEEE. The CDR3 covers 15 residues. J gave up 0 bases and V 3 bases, and 3 bases lay outside the gene matches. The CDR3 sequence is CASSYRGLSYNEQFF. CDR3 coding DNA: TGTGCCAGCAGCTACAGGGGCCTCTCCTACAATGAGCAGTTCTTC.